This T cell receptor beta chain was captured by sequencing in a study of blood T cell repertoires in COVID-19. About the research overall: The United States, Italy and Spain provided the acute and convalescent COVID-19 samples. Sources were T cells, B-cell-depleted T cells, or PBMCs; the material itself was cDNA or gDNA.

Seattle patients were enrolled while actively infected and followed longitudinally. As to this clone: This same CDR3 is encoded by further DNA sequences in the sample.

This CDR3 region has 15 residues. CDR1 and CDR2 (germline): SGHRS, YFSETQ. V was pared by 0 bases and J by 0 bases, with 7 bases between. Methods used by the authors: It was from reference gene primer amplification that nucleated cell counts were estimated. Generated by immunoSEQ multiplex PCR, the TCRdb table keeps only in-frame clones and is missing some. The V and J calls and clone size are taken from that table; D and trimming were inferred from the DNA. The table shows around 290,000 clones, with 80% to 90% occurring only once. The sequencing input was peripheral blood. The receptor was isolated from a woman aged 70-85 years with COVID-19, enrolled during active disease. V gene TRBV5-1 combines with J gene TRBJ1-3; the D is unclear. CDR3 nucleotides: TGCGCCAGCAGCTTGGGTGGGAGCTCTGGAAACACCATATATTTT. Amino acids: CASSLGGSSGNTIYF.